Below, 32 T cell receptor beta chains from the same sample are listed, as sequenced in a study of cytomegalovirus exposure and HLA in healthy donors. Both 60 Vbeta primers and 13 Jbeta primers went into the PCR. Sequencing was performed with immunoSEQ multiplex PCR; in TCRdb, only in-frame clones are kept and a portion is missing. Among 150,000 to 200,000 clones listed, 55% to 70% were seen once. Sequencing input: PBMCs. Receptors were obtained from a woman aged 40 to 50 in good health and CMV-seropositive.

The genes are TRBV6-6 and TRBJ2-2; TRBD2 matches 10 bases. The CDR3 consists of 16 residues. After removal of 5 bases from V and 2 bases from J, the junction contained 5 bases not matched to a gene. Looked up from germline, CDR1 is MNHNY and CDR2 is SVGAGI (reference sequence). The CDR3 DNA reads as TGTGCCAGCAGTACTAGCGGGGCAAAAAACACCGGGGAGCTGTTTTTT. Protein product: CASSTSGAKNTGELFF.

This clone has only a few counts. The CDR3 DNA follows: TGTGCCAGCAGTAGCCCGGAGGCTAGCGGGATCGCCGAGCAGTACTTC. Translated: CASSSPEASGIAEQYF. This chain connects TRBV28 to TRBJ2-7, with TRBD2 identical over 9 bases. Germline V gives CDR1 MDHEN, CDR2 SYDVKM. The CDR3 has 16 residues. Trimming cost V 5 bases and J 6 bases; bases outside gene matches: 14.

The chain combines TRBV6-1 with TRBJ1-5; D remains ambiguous. Germline-derived CDR1 and CDR2 are MNHNS and SASEGT. The CDR3 spans 13 residues. V was cut by 4 bases and J by 0 bases, with 4 bases left in between. The chain's CDR3 is CASSANSNQPQHF. CDR3 nucleotide sequence: TGTGCCAGCAGTGCAAATAGCAATCAGCCCCAGCATTTT.

The chain couples TRBV7-2 to TRBJ2-7; TRBD2 might be the D (5 bases). From germline, CDR1 is SGHTA and CDR2 FQGNSA. V lost 3 bases and J 1 base, leaving 10 bases between the germline ends. The CDR3 spans 14 residues. The CDR3: CASSFGRESYEQYF. In DNA, the CDR3 is TGTGCCAGCAGCTTCGGACGGGAATCCTACGAGCAGTACTTC.

This clone has a handful of counts. V usage is TRBV10-3 and J usage is TRBJ1-3; D uncertain. Between the trimmed V and J ends, which lost 6 bases and 0 bases, there was a span of 9 bases. The CDR3 length is 14 residues. Germline V lookup: CDR1 ENHRY, CDR2 SYGVKD. The CDR3, as DNA: TGTGCCATCAGCCCGGGAAGCTCTGGAAACACCATATATTTT. As protein: CAISPGSSGNTIYF.

The chain recombines TRBV19 with TRBJ2-7; weak D call: TRBD1 (5 bases). This CDR3 has 16 residues. The V end lost 3 bases, the J end lost 5 bases, and 20 bases lay between the germline ends. Germline V gene lookup returns CDR1 LNHDA and CDR2 SQIVND (reference sequence). CDR3 DNA sequence: TGTGCCAGTAGTATTTTTCCAGGGCAGGCCTTCCACGAGCAGTACTTC. Protein: CASSIFPGQAFHEQYF. Combining the CDR3 with reference TRBV19 and TRBJ2-7 gives the whole variable domain DGGITQSPKYLFRKEGQNVTLSCEQNLNHDAMYWYRQDPGQGLRLIYYSQIVNDFQKGDIAEGYSVSREKKESFPLTVTSAQKNPTAFYLCASSIFPGQAFHEQYFGPGTRLTVT.

The rearrangement links TRBV19 to TRBJ2-2, with 14 bases lining up with TRBD2. This CDR3 has 16 residues. CDR1 is LNHDA, CDR2 SQIVND, per germline (reference sequence). Germline trimming cut 6 bases from V and 3 bases from J; bases unmatched to any gene: 3. Written as DNA, the CDR3 is TGTGCCAGTAGGACGGGACTAGCGGGGGACACCGGGGAGCTGTTTTTT. This gives the protein CASRTGLAGDTGELFF.

J is TRBJ2-2 and V is TRBV15; perhaps TRBD2 as D (5 bases). The CDR3 has 14 amino acids. Germline-derived CDR1 and CDR2 are LNHNV and YYDKDF (reference sequence). V lost 3 bases, J lost 7 bases, and 12 bases lay in between. The CDR3 coding sequence is TGTGCCACCAGCAGGGACTTGATCGACGGGGAGCTGTTTTTT. It specifies CATSRDLIDGELFF.

This chain connects TRBV19 to TRBJ1-1; 7 positions agree with TRBD1. After removal of 3 bases from V and 2 bases from J, the junction contained 3 bases not matched to a gene. This CDR3 is built from 14 residues. Looked up from germline, CDR1 is LNHDA and CDR2 is SQIVND (reference sequence). Here the CDR3 reads CASSMGQLNTEAFF. In DNA form, the CDR3 reads TGTGCCAGTAGTATGGGACAGCTTAACACTGAAGCTTTCTTT.

Points on this clone: A junction boundary mismatches the germline segment, possibly from a read error. CDR3 residues: CSPTGSGYGYPF. As DNA, the CDR3 is TGCAGTCCTACAGGGTCGGGCTATGGCTACCCCTTC. This chain connects TRBV29-1 to TRBJ1-2, with D perhaps TRBD1 (6 bases). Germline V gives CDR1 SQVTM, CDR2 ANQGSEA. This CDR3 has 12 residues.

The V gene is TRBV18, the J gene TRBJ2-3; D perhaps matches TRBD1 (5 bases). CDR1 KGHSH and CDR2 LQKENI come from the germline V gene. There are 15 residues in the CDR3. V lost 6 bases and J lost 6, with 19 bases in between. As DNA, the CDR3 is TGTGCCAGCTCCGAACCAGGGATGGGTGCTGATACGCAGTATTTT. It translates to CASSEPGMGADTQYF.

The J gene is TRBJ1-1, the V gene TRBV29-1; 9 bases match TRBD1. Trimming at V came to 6 bases and at J to 0 bases, leaving 14 bases not matched to a gene. The CDR3 has 17 residues. CDR1 is SQVTM, CDR2 ANQGSEA, per germline. DNA of the CDR3: TGCAGCGTGGCCGATCCCGGGACAGGGCTCATGAACACTGAAGCTTTCTTT. Its translation is CSVADPGTGLMNTEAFF.

The CDR3 is CASSPDSLYGYTF. The CDR3 bases are TGTGCCAGCAGTCCAGACAGCCTTTATGGCTACACCTTC. The gene calls are TRBV6-6 and TRBJ1-2; D is possibly TRBD1 (5 bases). Trimming cost V 5 bases and J 5 bases, with 12 bases left between them. The CDR3 is 13 amino acids. Germline V gene data show CDR1 as MNHNY and CDR2 as SVGAGI (reference sequence).

This clone was observed a few times. The gene calls are TRBV28 and TRBJ1-1; D gene ambiguous. Trimming took 2 bases from V and 1 from J, leaving 8 bases between them. The CDR3 consists of 14 residues. The V gene's germline CDR1 is MDHEN and CDR2 SYDVKM. This chain's CDR3 is CASSLRSGNTEAFF. CDR3 in DNA: TGTGCCAGCAGTTTAAGGTCAGGGAACACTGAAGCTTTCTTT.

This clone has a handful of counts. The J gene is TRBJ2-2, the V gene TRBV25-1; 13 bases line up with TRBD2. V lost 7 bases and J lost 6; bases outside the gene matches: 11. The CDR3 contains 17 residues. Germline lookup yields CDR1 MGHDK and CDR2 SYGVNS. The chain's CDR3 is CASTSNPGLAGAGELFF. Written as DNA, the CDR3 is TGTGCCAGCACCTCCAATCCAGGACTAGCGGGAGCCGGGGAGCTGTTTTTT.

This rearrangement joins TRBV19 to TRBJ1-5; maybe TRBD1 (6 bases). CDR3 length: 17 residues. In germline, CDR1 is LNHDA, CDR2 SQIVND (reference sequence). Trimming took 0 bases from V and 1 from J, leaving 13 bases between them. The chain's CDR3 is CASSIDLAGDSNQPQHF. The CDR3 region has the DNA TGTGCCAGTAGTATAGATCTGGCAGGGGACAGCAATCAGCCCCAGCATTTT.

The chain employs TRBV4-3 and TRBJ2-2; 8 positions match TRBD1. This CDR3 region has 15 residues. V was pared by 5 bases and J by 5 bases, with 7 bases of the junction left unmatched. Looked up from germline, CDR1 is LGHNA and CDR2 is YSLEER. The CDR3 DNA reads as TGCGCCAGCAGCGCCCGGACAGGGTTAACCGGGGAGCTGTTTTTT. It specifies CASSARTGLTGELFF.

The chain is built from TRBV7-2 and TRBJ1-1, with 12 bases matching TRBD1. This CDR3 is 15 amino acids long. The ends lost 6 bases at V and 7 bases at J; junction bases unmatched: 9. Germline CDR1 reads SGHTA; CDR2 reads FQGNSA. The CDR3 loop reads CASSWDRGRFIEAFF. In DNA, the CDR3 is TGTGCCAGCAGTTGGGACAGGGGGCGATTCATTGAAGCTTTCTTT.

The CDR3 sequence: CASSQEEGGTTSYNEQFF. The CDR3 coding sequence is TGCGCCAGCAGCCAAGAAGAGGGTGGAACTACCTCCTACAATGAGCAGTTCTTC. This chain links TRBV4-3 with TRBJ2-1, with D perhaps matching TRBD2 (5 bases). The CDR3 is made up of 18 amino acids. CDR1 is LGHNA and CDR2 is YSLEER in the germline V gene. V lost 0 bases, J lost 0 bases, and 15 bases lay in between.

Only a few counts were recorded for this clone. The chain recombines TRBV27 with TRBJ2-6, with D maybe TRBD1 (6 bases). This CDR3 contains 14 residues. Germline V gene data show CDR1 as MNHEY and CDR2 as SMNVEV (reference sequence). Trimming stripped 8 bases from V and 2 bases from J, with 10 bases between. The DNA of the CDR3 is TGTGCCAGCCGAGAGGGGGCTGGGGCCAACGTCCTGACTTTC. As protein: CASREGAGANVLTF.

This clone occurred a few times. The chain links TRBV19 to TRBJ1-4; 9 nucleotides match TRBD1. In germline, CDR1 is LNHDA, CDR2 SQIVND (reference sequence). Trimming cost V 5 bases and J 8 bases; bases outside gene matches: 6. The CDR3 totals 14 residues. This CDR3 reads CASSWRQGGEKLFF. The CDR3 nucleotides are TGTGCCAGTAGTTGGAGACAGGGGGGCGAAAAACTGTTTTTT.

This clone appeared a few times. The chain recombines TRBV6-4 with TRBJ1-1, with TRBD1 as a possible D gene (5 bases). Trimming took 0 bases from V and 2 from J, leaving 10 bases between them. Germline V gives CDR1 MRHNA, CDR2 SNTAGT. The CDR3 runs to 15 residues. This CDR3 is CASSDSIDSNTEAFF. Written as DNA, the CDR3 is TGTGCCAGCAGTGACTCGATTGACAGTAACACTGAAGCTTTCTTT.

A remark on this clone: The junction departs from the called germline gene at one end, perhaps through a read error. V gene TRBV7-7 combines with J gene TRBJ2-7, with TRBD1 identical over 7 bases. The CDR3 loop spans 13 amino acids. Germline V lookup: CDR1 SSHAT, CDR2 FNYEAQ (reference sequence). CDR3: CASSSTGAGEQYF. CDR3 nucleotides: TGTGCTAGCAGCTCTACAGGGGCCGGCGAGCAGTACTTC.

This clone was observed a few times. V usage is TRBV10-3 and J usage is TRBJ2-5; D is uncertain. The length of the CDR3 is 15 residues. The V end was cut by 0 bases, the J end by 1 base, with 9 bases between. The germline CDR1 and CDR2 sequences are ENHRY and SYGVKD. In DNA form, the CDR3 reads TGTGCCATCAGTGAGTCGATAGGAGCCCAAGAGACCCAGTACTTC. As protein: CAISESIGAQETQYF.

The chain has TRBV4-1 and TRBJ2-7, with D perhaps matching TRBD1 (6 bases). This CDR3 comprises 15 residues. Germline V lookup: CDR1 MGHRA, CDR2 YSYEKL. The V end lost 3 bases, the J end lost 0 bases, and 12 bases lay between the germline ends. The CDR3 region has the DNA TGCGCCAGCAGCCAGGCCCGGGACACCTCCTACGAGCAGTACTTC. It encodes CASSQARDTSYEQYF.

This clone appeared a few times. The CDR3 DNA reads as TGTGCCAGCAGTTCTCGCCGGAGCACTGAAGCTTTCTTT. Its translation is CASSSRRSTEAFF. V and J are TRBV6-6 and TRBJ1-1; D ambiguous. The CDR3 extends over 13 amino acids. V was cut by 4 bases and J by 4 bases, with 10 bases left in between. Germline V gene data show CDR1 as MNHNY and CDR2 as SVGAGI (reference sequence).

The rearrangement links TRBV20-1 to TRBJ2-3, with 8 nucleotides matching TRBD2. With V trimmed by 6 bases and J by 4 bases, 0 bases remained unmatched. The germline CDR1 and CDR2 sequences are DFQATT and SNEGSKA (reference sequence). The CDR3 has 11 amino acids. The CDR3 sequence is CSAAGADTQYF. The DNA of the CDR3 is TGCAGTGCAGCGGGAGCAGATACGCAGTATTTT.

This chain uses TRBV5-4 with TRBJ2-3; D not resolved. CDR1 is SGHNT and CDR2 is YYREEE in the germline V gene (reference sequence). Trimming took off 2 bases at V and 4 bases at J, with 8 bases between the two ends. This CDR3 has 13 residues. The CDR3 protein is CASSFPSADTQYF. The CDR3 DNA sequence: TGTGCCAGCAGCTTTCCAAGCGCAGATACGCAGTATTTT.

The genes are TRBV7-2 and TRBJ1-6, with D uncertain. The V gene's germline CDR1 is SGHTA and CDR2 FQGNSA. The V and J ends lost 1 base and 6 bases respectively, with 10 bases between them. The CDR3 consists of 15 residues. CDR3 nucleotide sequence: TGTGCCAGCAGCTTAGAACAGTCACTTAATTCACCCCTCCACTTT. Its translation: CASSLEQSLNSPLHF.

This chain uses TRBV4-3 with TRBJ2-1; 9 bases are shared with TRBD2. Germline-derived CDR1 and CDR2 are LGHNA and YSLEER. The CDR3 runs 16 residues. Trimming cost V 0 bases and J 8 bases; bases outside gene matches: 8. Here the CDR3 reads CASSQEGSGGKDEQFF. CDR3 sequence (DNA): TGCGCCAGCAGCCAAGAGGGTAGCGGGGGCAAAGATGAGCAGTTCTTC.

J is TRBJ2-7 and V is TRBV7-3; perhaps TRBD1 as D (6 bases). The CDR3 extends over 14 amino acids. CDR1 and CDR2 (germline): SGHTA, FQGTGA. Trimming cost V 2 bases and J 5 bases, with 13 bases left between them. CDR3 sequence (DNA): TGTGCCAGCAGCTTACAAGGGGGTGGCCACGAGCAGTACTTC. Translating it yields CASSLQGGGHEQYF.

This chain uses TRBV6-5 with TRBJ2-1, with 7 bases matching TRBD1. Per the germline V gene, CDR1 is MNHEY and CDR2 is SVGAGI. The V and J ends lost 1 base and 3 bases, in that order; junction bases with no gene match: 0. The CDR3 contains 14 residues. The CDR3 nucleotides read TGTGCCAGCAGTTACTACAGGGGCTACAATGAGCAGTTCTTC. Its translation is CASSYYRGYNEQFF.